This T cell receptor (beta chain) was captured in a study of PD-1 blockade in classical Hodgkin lymphoma (TCRdb year 2020). The study in broad terms: Nivolumab dosing was 3 mg/kg intravenously every 2 weeks, continuing until either disease progression or unacceptable toxicity. The study used TCR beta sequencing and CyTOF to define a peripheral blood immune signature of response to PD-1 blockade in classical Hodgkin lymphoma.

The time point label, as the study defines it: cycle 4 day 1 (C4D1), after about 6 weeks of nivolumab. Every trial patient had relapsed after autologous stem cell transplantation, and cohorts A, B and C differed in prior brentuximab vedotin exposure. The trial cohort comprised roughly 50 patients with relapsed/refractory classical Hodgkin lymphoma whose best overall responses were complete response, partial response or progressive disease. Trial patients were treated with single-agent nivolumab in the multi-cohort phase II CheckMate 205 trial. An independent review committee assessed best overall response by applying the 2007 International Working Group response criteria. Trial PBMCs were collected immediately before nivolumab initiation (C1D1) and during therapy at cycle 2 day 1 and cycle 4 day 1. After peripheral blood was drawn into 8 mL Vacutainer Cell Preparation Tubes, PBMCs were isolated by centrifugation and then cryopreserved.

The Qiagen DNeasy kit was used to extract genomic DNA from unsorted PBMCs and from the negatively selected CD4+ and CD8+ fractions. TCR beta CDR3 regions were subjected to amplification by immunoSEQ multiplex PCR with primers that anneal to V and J segments. Amplification bias was minimized using a synthetic immune receptor repertoire, and residual bias was removed computationally after sequencing. Concerning the study's data processing: Repertoire diversity was quantified as the Shannon entropy index using custom Python scripts. Unsorted, CD4+ and CD8+ repertoires were analyzed separately, except in combined analyses where CD4+ and CD8+ sequences were merged in silico. Clonal expansion was defined as at least a 2-fold frequency increase after treatment relative to C1D1, with a pseudocount of 0.5 for undetected baseline clones. Singleton clones were defined as clones with 0 or 1 copy at C1D1, and non-singleton clones were defined as clones with 2 or more copies. By matching protein sequences in sorted samples from the same patient, clones expanded in unsorted samples were annotated as CD4+, CD8+ or unknown. Wilcoxon tests on paired samples were used to test diversity changes from C1D1 to C4D1. TCRdb took over this immuneACCESS table, retaining in-frame rearrangements with V and J assigned. Such tables are incomplete; in checked studies, under half of the missing clones stem from an unresolved V gene, and the remainder is unexplained. V and J calls and clone size follow that table, whereas D and trimming were derived from the DNA. The sample table shows about 90,000 clones, and under 85% are seen once. 17% of the sample lies in the top ten.

Study-wide findings and limitations: Diversity was lower in patients who began nivolumab less than 1 year after ASCT, so these patients were left out of later analyses to avoid confounding by immune reconstitution. The study was limited to a single clinical trial cohort, and causes of repertoire differences, possibly disease activity or prior therapy, remained undefined. Among trial patients, those achieving complete response had baseline diversity similar to that of newly diagnosed patients, while diversity was significantly lower in partial responders and progressors. A significant rise by C4D1 was seen in CD4+ but not CD8+ TCR diversity (p=0.0027 vs p=0.16), with the rise being most apparent in complete responders (p=0.02). Newly diagnosed patients were reported to have lower baseline TCR diversity than healthy donors, and relapsed/refractory patients were reported to have lower baseline TCR diversity still.

As concerns this clone: The antigen this receptor binds is unknown. No base quality information exists; no much larger clone differs at one position. Additional DNA sequences in this sample encode the identical CDR3.

Clipping removes 2 bases from V and 4 bases from J, with 1 as the unmatched junction base count. The CDR3 runs 13 amino acids, cysteine and phenylalanine included. Only the CDR3 DNA stays, 39 bases, in frame from base 1. For CDR1 and CDR2, the germline V gene lists MNHEY and SVGAGI. Sample: peripheral blood mononuclear cells (PBMCs), taken before the fourth cycle of nivolumab. This TCR derives from a human donor with classical Hodgkin lymphoma. Recombination connected TRBV6-5 to TRBJ1-1; 7 nucleotides in the junction match TRBD1. This receptor has the CDR3 CASSYNRGTEAFF. The DNA sequence is TGTGCCAGCAGTTACAACAGGGGCACTGAAGCTTTCTTT.